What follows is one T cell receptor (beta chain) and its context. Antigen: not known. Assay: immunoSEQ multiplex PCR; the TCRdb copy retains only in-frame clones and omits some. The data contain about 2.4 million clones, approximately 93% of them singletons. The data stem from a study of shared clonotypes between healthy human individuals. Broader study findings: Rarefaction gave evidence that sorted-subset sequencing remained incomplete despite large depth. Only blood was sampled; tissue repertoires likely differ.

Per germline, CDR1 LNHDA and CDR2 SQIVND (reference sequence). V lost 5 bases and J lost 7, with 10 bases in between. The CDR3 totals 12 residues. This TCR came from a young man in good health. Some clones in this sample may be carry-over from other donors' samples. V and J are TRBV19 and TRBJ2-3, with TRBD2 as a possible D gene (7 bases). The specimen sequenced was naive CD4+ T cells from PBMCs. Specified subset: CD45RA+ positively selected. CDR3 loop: CASSRGANTQYF. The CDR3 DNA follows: TGTGCCAGTAGTCGGGGGGCCAATACGCAGTATTTT.